The rows below give T cell receptor beta chains drawn from one sample of a study of response to subunit inactivated influenza vaccine. TCRdb analysed the RT-PCR reads with MiXCR anew, one entry per CDR3 protein. The sample holds approximately 680,000 distinct CDR3 sequences, less than 20% seen once. Sequencing was performed on PBMCs from blood, taken 11 to 12 days after vaccination. The source is a man aged 45-60 years who received an inactivated influenza vaccine. The CDR3 runs from the conserved cysteine through the conserved F or W. A D gene is named only where the DNA matches it firmly. The size entry is marked missing in some rows and otherwise reads once, few, many or a size class.

>many|TRBV5-5|-|TRBJ2-5
TGTGCCAGCAGCCCTGGACACAACCAAGAGACCCAGTACTTC
CASSPGHNQETQYF
>-|TRBV10-1|TRBD2|TRBJ2-1
TGCGCCAGCAGAGACAGCGGGGGCGGCAATGAGCAGTTCTTC
CASRDSGGGNEQFF
>-|TRBV29-1|-|TRBJ1-1
TGCAGCGTTGCGGGTATAAGGGGGAACACTGAAGCTTTCTTT
CSVAGIRGNTEAFF
>-|TRBV30|-|TRBJ1-1
TGTGCCTGGAGTGTATACCTCGCTGAAGCTTTCTTT
CAWSVYLAEAFF
>-|TRBV10-3|TRBD1|TRBJ2-6
TGTGCCATCAGGGGAATGGGACAGGGCAATCCTGGGGCCAACGTCCTGACTTTC
CAIRGMGQGNPGANVLTF
>few|TRBV4-3|-|TRBJ2-2
TGCGCCAGCAGCCAAGACAGGGTATTAAGCGGGGAGCTGTTTTTT
CASSQDRVLSGELFF
>-|TRBV27|-|TRBJ2-5
TGTGCCAGCAGTGAAATAGACAGAGCCCAAGAGACCCAGTACTTC
CASSEIDRAQETQYF
>few|TRBV15|TRBD1|TRBJ2-5
TGTGCCACCAGCAGATCCCCTGGACAGGGGTCAGAGACCCAGTACTTC
CATSRSPGQGSETQYF
>-|TRBV20-1|TRBD1|TRBJ1-2
TGCAGTGCTGCCGGGACAGGGGCTGGGAACTATGGCTACACCTTC
CSAAGTGAGNYGYTF
>-|TRBV12-3/TRBV12-4|-|TRBJ1-1
TGTGCCAGCAGTTTTATGGCAGCGAATGAAGCTTTCTTT
CASSFMAANEAFF
>-|TRBV28|TRBD2|TRBJ2-7
TGTGCCAGCAGACCCGGGGGGTCCACGTCCGAGCAGTACTTC
CASRPGGSTSEQYF
>-|TRBV29-1|TRBD2|TRBJ2-7
TGCAGCGTTGATCTAGCGGGAGCCGAGCAGTACTTC
CSVDLAGAEQYF
>few|TRBV4-2|-|TRBJ2-6
TGTGCCAGCAGCCAGATGGGGGCGGGTGGGGCCAACGTCCTGACTTTC
CASSQMGAGGANVLTF
>-|TRBV20-1|-|TRBJ2-3
TGCAGTGCTAGAGATCGGGGTTTCTCAGATACGCAGTATTTT
CSARDRGFSDTQYF
>-|TRBV6-1|TRBD1|TRBJ2-7
TGTGCCAGCAGTCCGGACAGGAACTCCTACGAGCAGTACTTC
CASSPDRNSYEQYF
>-|TRBV28|-|TRBJ2-1
TGTGCCAGCCAAGATCCGGGACACAACTACAATGAGCAGTTCTTC
CASQDPGHNYNEQFF
>few|TRBV6-1|TRBD1|TRBJ2-5
TGTGCCAGCAGCTGGACAGGGGGCGAAGGGGAGACCCAGTACTTC
CASSWTGGEGETQYF
>-|TRBV20-1|-|TRBJ2-7
TGCAGTGCTAGAGATCCAGGAAGGGTATGGGGACGGCAGTACTTC
CSARDPGRVWGRQYF
>-|TRBV19|-|TRBJ2-1
TGTGCCAGTAGAACTCGGGGGGCCTATTCATCCTACAATGAGCAGTTCTTC
CASRTRGAYSSYNEQFF
>few|TRBV20-1|TRBD2|TRBJ2-3
TGCAGTGGTAGCGGGAGAACAGATACGCAGTATTTT
CSGSGRTDTQYF
>few|TRBV2|-|TRBJ2-5
TGTGCCAGCAGGAGCACAGCCTTACAAGAGACCCAGTACTTC
CASRSTALQETQYF
>few|TRBV28|-|TRBJ1-1
TGTGCCAGCAGTTCAGTCTGGGTCCGCGAGAACACTGAAGCTTTCTTT
CASSSVWVRENTEAFF
>many|TRBV5-1|-|TRBJ1-1
TGCGCCAGCAGCTTGGGCCCAACGGTTACTGAAGCTTTCTTT
CASSLGPTVTEAFF